The 16 T cell receptor beta chains below come from one sample, sequenced in a study of CD8+ T cells in alopecia areata. Investigators isolated RNA and reverse transcribed it into cDNA to act as the sequencing template. The repertoire was sequenced with immunoSEQ multiplex PCR; TCRdb's copy has only in-frame clones and lacks some. The sample records fewer than 250,000 clones, about three fifths being singletons. The specimen was CD4+ T cells sorted from blood, collected at week 0. The origin of the receptors is a human donor with alopecia areata.

This chain uses TRBV4-1 with TRBJ2-1; D remains ambiguous. CDR3 length: 14 amino acids. Trimming took off 2 bases at V and 5 bases at J, with 10 bases between the two ends. Looked up from germline, CDR1 is MGHRA and CDR2 is YSYEKL. CDR3 sequence: CASSQIDWNNEQFF. DNA for the CDR3: TGCGCCAGCAGCCAAATCGATTGGAACAATGAGCAGTTCTTC.

The chain combines TRBV11-2 with TRBJ2-5; 7 bases are shared with TRBD1. Germline V lookup: CDR1 SGHAT, CDR2 FQNNGV. After removal of 10 bases from V and 0 bases from J, the junction contained 8 bases not matched to a gene. This CDR3 is built from 14 residues. The chain's CDR3 is CATKGQINQETQYF. The CDR3 DNA is TGTGCCACCAAGGGACAGATTAACCAAGAGACCCAGTACTTC.

The CDR3 region is CSVGLDQETQYF. CDR3 bases: TGCAGCGTTGGTCTCGACCAAGAGACCCAGTACTTC. The chain employs TRBV29-1 and TRBJ2-5, with D unresolved. The V and J ends lost 4 bases and 0 bases respectively, with 6 bases between them. Looked up from germline, CDR1 is SQVTM and CDR2 is ANQGSEA. This CDR3 is 12 amino acids long.

The rearrangement uses TRBV7-3 and TRBJ1-1, with D possibly matching TRBD1 (5 bases). The V gene lost 5 bases and the J gene lost 2 bases, with 15 bases spanning the gap. CDR3 size: 15 residues. The germline gives CDR1 SGHTA, CDR2 FQGTGA. The CDR3 region is CASSAKGRGNTEAFF. CDR3 bases: TGTGCCAGCAGCGCTAAGGGGAGGGGAAACACTGAAGCTTTCTTT.

The chain recombines TRBV5-1 with TRBJ1-2; 7 bases agree with TRBD1. Germline lookup yields CDR1 SGHRS and CDR2 YFSETQ. Trimming removed 0 bases from V and 4 bases from J; junction bases left unmatched: 0. This CDR3 spans 13 amino acids. CDR3 sequence reads: CASSLDRGYGYTF. Here the CDR3 DNA reads TGCGCCAGCAGCTTGGACAGGGGCTATGGCTACACCTTC.

This chain links TRBV5-6 with TRBJ1-6; no clear D. CDR3 size: 14 residues. Germline CDR1 is SGHDT and CDR2 is YYEEEE. V was trimmed by 0 bases and J by 7 bases, leaving 8 bases between them. CDR3 amino acids: CASSLGRVNSPLHF. CDR3 coding DNA: TGTGCCAGCAGCTTGGGGCGGGTGAATTCACCCCTCCACTTT.

The V gene is TRBV9, the J gene TRBJ2-2; 12 positions agree with TRBD2. J was trimmed by 4 bases and V by 3 bases; bases with no gene match: 4. Germline V CDR1 and CDR2: SGDLS, YYNGEE. The CDR3 loop spans 16 amino acids. The CDR3 sequence is CASSATSGRTTGELFF. The CDR3 DNA reads as TGTGCCAGCAGCGCAACTAGCGGGAGGACCACCGGGGAGCTGTTTTTT.

This chain connects TRBV7-9 to TRBJ1-2; TRBD1 might be the D (5 bases). The germline V gene has CDR1 SEHNR and CDR2 FQNEAQ (reference sequence). The ends were cut back, 4 bases at V and 4 bases at J, with 16 bases in the middle. The CDR3 is 15 residues long. The DNA of the CDR3 is TGTGCCAGCAGCTCAGATATCGACAGTCCCTATGGCTACACCTTC. Its protein product is CASSSDIDSPYGYTF.

This chain connects TRBV27 to TRBJ1-6, with 10 positions matching TRBD1. V lost 5 bases to trimming and J lost 7 bases; unmatched junction nucleotides: 2. Germline assignment: CDR1 MNHEY and CDR2 SMNVEV (reference sequence). The CDR3 spans 14 residues. The CDR3 nucleotides are TGTGCCAGCAGTAGGGACAGGGGCAATTCACCCCTCCACTTT. Translated, it gives CASSRDRGNSPLHF.

The rearrangement links TRBV7-8 to TRBJ2-1, with D tentatively TRBD2 (6 bases). CDR1 and CDR2 from the germline V gene are SGHVS and FQNEAQ. V shed 5 bases and J shed 13 bases, with 21 bases lying between them. The CDR3 consists of 14 residues. The CDR3 loop is CASSRLGEALDQFF. The CDR3 DNA is TGTGCCAGCAGCCGACTCGGGGAGGCGCTGGATCAGTTCTTC.

The sample holds a few counts of this clone. CDR3 DNA: TGTGCCAGCAGTTACGACAGGAGCTCTCGCTATGGCTACACCTTC. Amino acids: CASSYDRSSRYGYTF. The chain employs TRBV6-5 and TRBJ1-2; possible D gene TRBD1, 6 bases. CDR1 MNHEY and CDR2 SVGAGI come from the germline V gene. The V and J ends lost 2 bases and 4 bases respectively, with 14 bases between them. The CDR3 has 15 amino acids.

The chain uses TRBV30 and TRBJ1-1; unclear D gene. The V end lost 2 bases, the J end lost 6 bases, and 10 bases lay between the germline ends. This CDR3 has 12 amino acids. The germline CDR1 and CDR2 sequences are GTSNPN and SVGIG (reference sequence). The CDR3 sequence is CAWSRRSAEAFF. The CDR3 nucleotides are TGTGCCTGGAGTAGGAGGAGCGCTGAAGCTTTCTTT.

This sequence joins TRBV7-2 and TRBJ2-1, with 10 positions matching TRBD2. V dropped 5 bases and J dropped 10; count of bases not matched to a gene: 11. CDR3 length equals 15 residues. Germline lookup yields CDR1 SGHTA and CDR2 FQGNSA. The CDR3 sequence: CASSLSSGGTREQFF. The DNA for the CDR3 is TGTGCCAGCAGCCTGTCTAGCGGGGGCACACGAGAGCAGTTCTTC.

CDR3 sequence (DNA): TGTGCCAGCAGCCAAGACCTAGCGGGAGGGCCTTACCTCTACAATGAGCAGTTCTTC. Translated: CASSQDLAGGPYLYNEQFF. The V call is TRBV4-2, the J call TRBJ2-1; 12 bases are a match to TRBD2. This CDR3 has 19 residues. CDR1 and CDR2 (germline): LGHNA, YNFKEQ. Trimming cost V 0 bases and J 3 bases; bases outside gene matches: 9.

The V gene is TRBV18, the J gene TRBJ2-1, with TRBD2 matching over 13 bases. Trimming took 1 base from V and 4 from J; bases not matched to a gene: 7. The CDR3 has 18 amino acids. The germline V gene has CDR1 KGHSH and CDR2 LQKENI. The CDR3 sequence: CASSPQRLAGGSYNEQFF. The CDR3 bases are TGTGCCAGCTCACCACAGCGACTAGCGGGAGGATCATACAATGAGCAGTTCTTC.

This clone has only one observation. This rearrangement joins TRBV5-4 to TRBJ1-1; unclear D gene. This CDR3 has 16 residues. V was cut by 0 bases and J by 2 bases, with 14 bases left in between. Looked up from germline, CDR1 is SGHNT and CDR2 is YYREEE (reference sequence). The CDR3 sequence is CASSLGVVWSNTEAFF. CDR3 nucleotides: TGTGCCAGCAGCTTGGGGGTCGTATGGAGTAACACTGAAGCTTTCTTT.